This TCR beta chain is drawn from a study of T cell clones after liver transplantation (dated by TCRdb to the late 2010s). With regard to the full study: The samples were obtained from ITN030ST, a randomized trial that attempted immunosuppression withdrawal within 2 years after liver transplantation. Donor-reactive T cell clones were identified using TCRbeta sequencing after a pre-transplant mixed lymphocyte reaction and were then followed in post-transplant blood. Third party-reactive TCRbeta sequences were also identified from pre-transplant MLRs to serve as an antigen-independent comparator for donor-reactive sequences. Of the eight recipients, a few were HCV-positive, while the remaining recipients had been transplanted for non-autoimmune, non-viral indications. The subjects received no induction therapy and were kept on standard immunosuppression until randomization at 12-24 months post-transplant. Tolerance meant complete immunosuppression withdrawal for at least one year without liver enzymes rising beyond twice the upper limit of normal. Blood samples were collected pre-transplant, pre-randomization before withdrawal, and post-randomization after either full withdrawal or failed withdrawal. Of the 8 liver transplant recipients making up the studied cohort, 3 were classified as tolerant and 5 as non-tolerant.

Cut back by 6 bases and 4 bases, the V and J ends lie 17 bases apart. CDR1 is given as SGHDN and CDR2 as FVKESK, both from the germline V gene. The CDR3 goes from the cysteine to the phenylalanine over 15 residues. The only DNA kept is the CDR3, 45 bases in frame from the first base. Using immunoSEQ, frozen genomic DNA was subjected to high-throughput TCRbeta CDR3 sequencing, a process that included PCR amplification, mapping, bias correction and internal controls. The source study handled its data this way. Only productive rearrangements were retained, with each unique TCRbeta sequence defined by its CDR3 nucleotide sequence together with its V and J gene. A sequence counted as donor-reactive only if the sequence showed at least 5-fold expansion in CFSE-low cells compared with unstimulated pre-transplant cells and had a frequency of at least 0.01%. To ensure at least 90% detection power, minimum frequency thresholds were set for each subject based on that subject's lowest-template unstimulated sample. Jensen-Shannon divergence between the top 1000 TCRbeta sequences after and before transplant was used to measure repertoire turnover. Changes in detection of donor-reactive sequences were assessed with two-sided Fisher's exact tests. In its TCRdb copy, this immuneACCESS table keeps in-frame sequences only and misses some clones. Where compared with another copy, unresolved V genes explain less than half of these, and the others have no known cause. The DNA gave D and trimming, while V, J and clone size come from that table. Present in this sample are 8,000 to 10,000 clones, roughly 72% of which were seen just once. Of the sample, roughly 22% falls within the top ten clones.

Unstimulated PBMCs, after thawing, were stained for CD3, CD4 and CD8 and then FACS-sorted into CD3+CD4+ and CD3+CD8+ populations. Each of the 8 studied subjects was randomized to immunosuppression withdrawal. Genomic DNA was isolated with the Qiagen DNeasy Blood and Tissue Kit. This clone was seen more than once but under ten times. Its antigen is currently not known. Base qualities are not at hand, and no much larger clone is one base apart. The study at large found these results: When repertoire turnover was accounted for, significantly reduced detection of donor-reactive sequences was found in 7 of 8 subjects for CD4 and in 8 of 8 subjects for CD8. Conclusions were preliminary, limited by small, heterogeneous patient numbers and non-standardized post-transplant time points. Because allograft tissue specimens were not available, migration of donor-reactive T cells into the graft, rather than deletion, may have occurred. In a couple of subjects, low numbers of available donor cells limited the measurable donor-reactive repertoire. A greater decline was seen for donor-reactive sequences than for third party-reactive sequences, suggesting partial antigen-specific deletion unrelated to withdrawal success. In 5 of 8 subjects, circulating donor-reactive CD4 TCRbeta sequences decreased significantly after transplant, regardless of tolerance or HCV status.

The sequencing here drew on CD8+ T cells from blood, taken at the roughly 15-month timepoint. The chain employs TRBV14 and TRBJ2-3; the D segment could be TRBD2, given 7 matching bases. The clonotype originates from a human patient who received a liver transplant. Some T cells may derive from the graft donor when a transplant has been performed. The sequence in DNA is TGTGCCAGCAGTCCGGGGGCGGGAGAACCAGATACGCAGTATTTT. The resulting protein is CASSPGAGEPDTQYF.